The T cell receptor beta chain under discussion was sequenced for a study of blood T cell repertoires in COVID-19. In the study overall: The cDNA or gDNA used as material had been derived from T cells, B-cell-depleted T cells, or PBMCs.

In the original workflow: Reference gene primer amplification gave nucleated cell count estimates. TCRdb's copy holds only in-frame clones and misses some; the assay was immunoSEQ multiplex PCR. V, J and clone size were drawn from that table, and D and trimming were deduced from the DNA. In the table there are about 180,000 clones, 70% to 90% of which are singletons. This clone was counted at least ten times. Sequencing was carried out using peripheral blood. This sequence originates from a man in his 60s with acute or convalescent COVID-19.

The CDR3, as DNA: TGTGCCAGCAATCTACCCACGGGGTACAATCAGCCCCAGCATTTT. This gives the protein CASNLPTGYNQPQHF. This rearrangement joins TRBV28 to TRBJ1-5; D uncertain. This CDR3 has 15 amino acids. Trimming removed 7 bases from V and 3 bases from J, with 16 bases in between. Germline assignment: CDR1 MDHEN and CDR2 SYDVKM.